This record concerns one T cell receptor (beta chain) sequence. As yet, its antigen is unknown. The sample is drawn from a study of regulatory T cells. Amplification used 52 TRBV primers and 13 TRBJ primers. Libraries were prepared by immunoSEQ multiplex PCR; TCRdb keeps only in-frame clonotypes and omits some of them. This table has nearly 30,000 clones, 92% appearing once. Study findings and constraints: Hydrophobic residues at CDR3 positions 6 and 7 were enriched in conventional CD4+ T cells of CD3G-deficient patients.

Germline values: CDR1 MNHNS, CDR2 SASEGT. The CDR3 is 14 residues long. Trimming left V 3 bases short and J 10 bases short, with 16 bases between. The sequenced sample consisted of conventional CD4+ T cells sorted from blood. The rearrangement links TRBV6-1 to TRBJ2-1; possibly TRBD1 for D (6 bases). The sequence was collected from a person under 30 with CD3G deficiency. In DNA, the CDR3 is TGTGCCAGCAGTGACAGGCAGGGGCTGATGGAGCAGTTCTTC. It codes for CASSDRQGLMEQFF.